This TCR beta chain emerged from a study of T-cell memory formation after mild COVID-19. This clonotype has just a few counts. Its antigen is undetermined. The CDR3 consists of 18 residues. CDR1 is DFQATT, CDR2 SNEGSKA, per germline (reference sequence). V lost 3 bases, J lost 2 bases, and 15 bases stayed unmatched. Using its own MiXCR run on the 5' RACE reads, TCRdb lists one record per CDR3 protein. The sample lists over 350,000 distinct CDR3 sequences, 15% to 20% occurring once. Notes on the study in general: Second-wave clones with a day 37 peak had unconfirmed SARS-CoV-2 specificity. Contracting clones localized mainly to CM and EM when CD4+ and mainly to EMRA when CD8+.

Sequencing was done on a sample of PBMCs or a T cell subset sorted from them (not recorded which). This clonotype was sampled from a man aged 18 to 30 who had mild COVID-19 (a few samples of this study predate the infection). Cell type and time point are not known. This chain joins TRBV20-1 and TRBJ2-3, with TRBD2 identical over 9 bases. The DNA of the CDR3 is TGCAGTGCTAGCCCCAGGGTTATGACTAGCGGAATCACAGATACGCAGTATTTT. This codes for CSASPRVMTSGITDTQYF.